This TCR beta chain was recorded in a study of T-cell memory formation after mild COVID-19. CDR1 is SGDLS and CDR2 is YYNGEE in the germline V gene. The CDR3 sequence is 15 residues long. Using constant-segment primers, 5'RACE produced TCR alpha and TCR beta cDNA libraries carrying sample barcodes and UMIs. TCRdb used MiXCR to reprocess the 5' RACE reads, holding one entry per CDR3 protein. The table records around 300,000 distinct CDR3 sequences, roughly 13% of them present only once. Regarding this clonotype: The germline gene is not matched at one end of the junction; a read error may be the cause.

The specimen sequenced was PBMCs or a T cell subset sorted from them (not recorded which). V usage is TRBV9 and J usage is TRBJ2-2; D might be TRBD1 (6 bases). The TCR comes from a man aged 18 to 35 who had mild COVID-19 (a few samples of this study predate the infection). Cell type and time point are not known. In DNA form, the CDR3 reads TGTGTCAGCAGCGTAGCAGGGGTTGGGACCGGGGAGCTGTTTTTT. Translated, it gives CVSSVAGVGTGELFF.